The source of this T cell receptor (beta chain) is a study of shared clonotypes between healthy human individuals. The CDR3 is made up of 16 amino acids. V gave up 3 bases and J gave up 4 bases, with 17 bases separating them. The germline CDR1 and CDR2 sequences are LGHNA and YNFKEQ. In the CD4+ fraction, cells were divided into CD45RA+ naive and CD45RA-negative memory subsets. Findings of the study overall: All-four-donor shared clonotypes had higher generation probabilities than non-shared clonotypes did.

Notes on this clone: Its antigen is not known.

The repertoire was sequenced with immunoSEQ multiplex PCR; TCRdb's copy has only in-frame clones and lacks some. The data hold roughly 650,000 clones, with about 97% observed a single time. What was sequenced was naive CD4+ T cells sorted from blood. The subset: CD45RA+ positively selected. The source is a woman aged 25 to 39 in good health. The chain couples TRBV4-2 to TRBJ2-3; D assignment may be TRBD1 or TRBD2 (5 bases each). CDR3 protein: CASSQKKALGADTQYF. CDR3 DNA sequence: TGTGCCAGCAGCCAGAAAAAAGCACTAGGGGCAGATACGCAGTATTTT.